This entry lists 20 T cell receptor beta chains sequenced from one sample in a study of spatial heterogeneity in lung cancer. Study-wide points: Tumoral mutation counts were tracked by counts of expanded intratumoral alpha and beta TCRs.

Time point of the sample: sample taken at primary tumor resection. TCRdb analysed the 5' RACE reads with MiXCR anew, one entry per CDR3 protein. The sample gives around 95,000 distinct CDR3 sequences, 4.4% of which show up once; about 20% is in the top ten. The antigens of these receptors remain unknown. The sequenced sample was lung tumor tissue, obtained at surgery. Receptor source: a male donor with early-stage non-small cell lung cancer.

This chain links TRBV20-1 with TRBJ2-3; 15 bases match TRBD2. From germline, CDR1 is DFQATT and CDR2 SNEGSKA (reference sequence). This CDR3 is built from 16 residues. Trimming removed 4 bases from V and 6 bases from J; junction bases left unmatched: 8. The CDR3 coding sequence is TGCAGTGCTACAGGACTAGCGGGAGGGAGGTTGGATACGCAGTATTTT. The encoded protein is CSATGLAGGRLDTQYF.

This clonotype was seen once. The J gene is TRBJ1-6, the V gene TRBV9, with D tentatively TRBD1 (5 bases). The CDR3 runs 17 residues. CDR1 and CDR2 (germline): SGDLS, YYNGEE. The germline V and J ends were trimmed by 3 bases and 0 bases, with 13 bases remaining between them. CDR3 sequence (DNA): TGTGCCAGCAGCGAGCTGGGGGGAAGCTCCTATAATTCACCCCTCCACTTT. Residues: CASSELGGSSYNSPLHF.

This clonotype was seen repeatedly, ten times or more. The chain has TRBV6-1 and TRBJ2-4, with unresolved D. Per germline, CDR1 MNHNS and CDR2 SASEGT. The CDR3 is 15 residues long. With 4 bases removed from V and 6 bases from J, the gap between germline ends came to 16 bases. The CDR3 DNA reads as TGTGCCAGCAGTGCCGGATTTGTGAGCAGAAACATTCAGTACTTC. Translating it yields CASSAGFVSRNIQYF.

This clonotype was counted a few times. The rearrangement links TRBV11-2 to TRBJ2-5; no reliable D call. V was clipped by 1 base and J by 1 base, with 13 bases between them. In germline, CDR1 is SGHAT, CDR2 FQNNGV. This CDR3 has 16 amino acids. The chain's CDR3 is CASSLVSGRLQETQYF. DNA for the CDR3: TGTGCCAGCAGCTTAGTTTCCGGAAGACTCCAAGAGACCCAGTACTTC.

In its sample, this clonotype was seen many times. The CDR3 DNA reads TGTGCCAGCACCCTTCCGGGACCCCGATTGGGCTACACCTTC. Its protein product is CASTLPGPRLGYTF. This sequence joins TRBV28 and TRBJ1-2; TRBD1 might be the D (5 bases). The V end was cut by 7 bases, the J end by 8 bases, with 20 bases between. The CDR3 consists of 14 residues. Germline V CDR1 and CDR2: MDHEN, SYDVKM.

In its sample, this clonotype was seen many times. The chain uses TRBV14 and TRBJ2-3; 14 bases line up with TRBD2. The CDR3 is made up of 15 amino acids. V shed 5 bases, J shed 6 bases, and the junction held 4 bases outside the gene matches. Per germline, CDR1 SGHDN and CDR2 FVKESK. The CDR3 loop is CASSDGLAGGDTQYF. CDR3 sequence (DNA): TGTGCCAGCAGCGATGGACTAGCGGGAGGTGATACGCAGTATTTT.

This clonotype was observed at least ten times. The CDR3 loop is CASSLRVAFGGSNQPQHF. The CDR3 DNA reads TGTGCCAGCAGTTTGAGGGTAGCTTTTGGGGGTAGCAATCAGCCCCAGCATTTT. V and J are TRBV28 and TRBJ1-5; D might be TRBD1 (5 bases). The germline CDR1 and CDR2 sequences are MDHEN and SYDVKM. V was pared by 3 bases and J by 0 bases, with 18 bases between. CDR3 size: 18 residues. Looking up the rest from reference TRBV28 and TRBJ1-5 gives the full variable domain: DVKVTQSSRYLVKRTGEKVFLECVQDMDHENMFWYRQDPGLGLRLIYFSYDVKMKEKGDIPEGYSVSREKKERFSLILESASTNQTSMYLCASSLRVAFGGSNQPQHFGDGTRLSIL.

This clonotype was detected ten times or more. The J gene is TRBJ1-2, the V gene TRBV28; the D is unclear. The CDR3 has 14 residues. V dropped 2 bases and J dropped 4 bases, with 11 bases sitting between them. Germline V gene sequence: CDR1 MDHEN, CDR2 SYDVKM. The CDR3 loop is CASSLGRQAYGYTF. In nucleotides, the CDR3 is TGTGCCAGCAGTTTAGGTCGGCAGGCCTATGGCTACACCTTC.

This clonotype was found many times. The rearrangement links TRBV7-9 to TRBJ2-3; no firm D call. The CDR3 totals 15 residues. The V gene lost 1 base and the J gene lost 1 base, with 9 bases spanning the gap. The germline CDR1 and CDR2 sequences are SEHNR and FQNEAQ (reference sequence). The CDR3 here is CASSLESFGTDTQYF. Here the CDR3 DNA reads TGTGCCAGCAGCTTAGAGTCCTTTGGCACAGATACGCAGTATTTT.

Ten or more counts support this clonotype. In DNA, the CDR3 is TGTGCCAGCTCATCATGGGGGGCGGGGACTACCACGACAGATACGCAGTATTTT. It codes for CASSSWGAGTTTTDTQYF. The chain has TRBV18 and TRBJ2-3; a weak D match, TRBD2 (7 bases). This CDR3 has 18 amino acids. V was clipped by 5 bases and J by 3 bases, with 24 bases between them. Germline V gene sequence: CDR1 KGHSH, CDR2 LQKENI.

This clonotype was observed a few times. The chain joins TRBV6-6 to TRBJ1-5; D remains ambiguous. The V gene's germline CDR1 is MNHNY and CDR2 SVGAGI (reference sequence). V shed 2 bases and J shed 9 bases, with 5 bases lying between them. CDR3 length: 11 amino acids. The CDR3 DNA reads as TGTGCCAGCAGTTACAGAGGGCCCCAGCATTTT. It yields the protein CASSYRGPQHF.

The sample holds many counts of this clonotype. V usage is TRBV20-1 and J usage is TRBJ2-1, with 7 nucleotides matching TRBD2. This CDR3 comprises 13 residues. The trim removed 7 bases at V and 10 bases at J, leaving 13 bases unmatched. The germline V gene encodes CDR1 DFQATT and CDR2 SNEGSKA (reference sequence). CDR3 amino acids: CSVTSAGKGEQFF. CDR3 sequence (DNA): TGCAGTGTCACTAGCGCAGGGAAAGGGGAGCAGTTCTTC.

In this sample, this clonotype turned up many times. The V call is TRBV28, the J call TRBJ1-5; D might be TRBD1 (6 bases). The V gene's germline CDR1 is MDHEN and CDR2 SYDVKM. The ends were cut back, 7 bases at V and 6 bases at J, with 10 bases in the middle. The CDR3 spans 12 residues. CDR3 coding DNA: TGTGCCAGCAAAGACAGGTCTCAGCCCCAGCATTTT. Its translation: CASKDRSQPQHF.

This clonotype came up a few times. The rearrangement uses TRBV30 and TRBJ2-7, with D possibly matching TRBD1 (6 bases). Trimming removed 5 bases from V and 3 bases from J, with 14 bases in between. Germline lookup yields CDR1 GTSNPN and CDR2 SVGIG (reference sequence). This CDR3 is built from 13 residues. CDR3: CAWGADSHYEQYF. The CDR3 bases are TGTGCCTGGGGGGCGGACAGTCACTACGAGCAGTACTTC.

Notes on this clonotype: Being one base from a much bigger clone, this may be a read error. The chain employs TRBV24-1 and TRBJ2-3; 7 bases align to TRBD2. There are 13 residues in the CDR3. V shed 9 bases, J shed 8 bases, and the junction held 10 bases outside the gene matches. The V gene's germline CDR1 is KGHDR and CDR2 SFDVKD. CDR3 DNA sequence: TGTGCCACCGGAATAGCGGGTAGTGGTACGCAGTATTTT. Translated: CATGIAGSGTQYF.

In this sample, this clonotype turned up many times. The CDR3 spells CATCGQGGYGGELFF. CDR3 coding DNA: TGTGCCACCTGCGGACAGGGAGGGTATGGCGGGGAGCTGTTTTTT. This chain links TRBV6-1 with TRBJ2-2; tentatively, D is TRBD1 (8 bases). Germline loops: CDR1 MNHNS, CDR2 SASEGT. The CDR3 totals 15 residues. V gave up 10 bases and J gave up 7 bases, with 22 bases separating them.

This clonotype was detected ten times or more. The V gene is TRBV20-1, the J gene TRBJ2-1; 9 bases fit TRBD2. The CDR3 contains 16 residues. V was pared by 2 bases and J by 0 bases, with 5 bases of the junction left unmatched. CDR1 and CDR2 (germline): DFQATT, SNEGSKA (reference sequence). The CDR3 spells CSARLISGSSYNEQFF. The CDR3 DNA reads TGCAGTGCTAGACTGATTAGCGGGAGCTCCTACAATGAGCAGTTCTTC.

The sample holds many counts of this clonotype. V gene TRBV6-5 combines with J gene TRBJ2-7; tentative D call: TRBD2 (6 bases). The CDR3 is 10 amino acids. V gave up 8 bases and J gave up 7 bases, with 9 bases separating them. Germline CDR1 MNHEY, CDR2 SVGAGI. The CDR3 sequence: CASGRLEQYF. The DNA of the CDR3 is TGTGCCAGCGGGAGGTTAGAGCAGTACTTC.

This clonotype was seen ten or more times. The V gene is TRBV5-6, the J gene TRBJ2-2; D ambiguous. CDR1 and CDR2 (germline): SGHDT, YYEEEE. The CDR3 is made up of 14 amino acids. V lost 5 bases and J 5 bases, leaving 13 bases between the germline ends. In nucleotides, the CDR3 is TGTGCCAGCAGTTGGGCCCTAACGACCGGGGAGCTGTTTTTT. Translation: CASSWALTTGELFF.

This clonotype showed up many times. The V call is TRBV5-6, the J call TRBJ1-3; D remains unclear. Germline values: CDR1 SGHDT, CDR2 YYEEEE. V was pared by 2 bases and J by 0 bases, with 9 bases between. The CDR3 has 15 amino acids. CDR3 sequence: CASSFRGRSGNTIYF. CDR3 DNA: TGTGCCAGCAGCTTCCGAGGACGCTCTGGAAACACCATATATTTT. Complete variable domain (other parts from reference TRBV5-6 and TRBJ1-3): DAGVTQSPTHLIKTRGQQVTLRCSPKSGHDTVSWYQQALGQGPQFIFQYYEEEERQRGNFPDRFSGHQFPNYSSELNVNALLLGDSALYLCASSFRGRSGNTIYFGEGSWLTVV.